One and the same sample provided the 30 T cell receptor beta chains below, sequenced in a study of blood T cells in healthy people across ages. Alongside a J-beta primer mix, a sample-barcoded 5' primer served in a second PCR lasting about 7 to 11 cycles. MiXCR was run by TCRdb on the 5' RACE reads, yielding one entry per CDR3 protein. This sample has around 870,000 distinct CDR3 sequences, with less than 35% found just once. The material sequenced was blood. Every receptor here comes from an elderly woman in good health.

This clonotype has only a few counts. The J gene is TRBJ2-3, the V gene TRBV20-1; D is perhaps TRBD2 (6 bases). Germline V gives CDR1 DFQATT, CDR2 SNEGSKA (reference sequence). Trimming removed 6 bases at V and 2 bases at J, with 15 bases between. This CDR3 has 14 amino acids. CDR3 bases: TGCAGTGCCTTATACCGGGACTTCACAGATACGCAGTATTTT. Amino acids: CSALYRDFTDTQYF.

Details on this clonotype: A read error is possible here, since a much larger clone lies one base away. This chain connects TRBV28 to TRBJ2-5; 11 bases match TRBD2. The J call may be incorrect, as the DNA end agrees better with TRBJ2-7. The germline V gene has CDR1 MDHEN and CDR2 SYDVKM. The CDR3 is 15 residues long. The chain's CDR3 is CASSIIAGGRYEQYF. The CDR3 DNA reads as TGTGCCAGCAGTATAATAGCGGGGGGGCGGTACGAGCAGTACTTC.

This clonotype was observed a few times. V gene TRBV5-1 combines with J gene TRBJ1-3; D gene uncertain. Trimming stripped 2 bases from V and 0 bases from J, with 9 bases between. The CDR3 has 15 amino acids. The V gene's germline CDR1 is SGHRS and CDR2 YFSETQ. The CDR3: CASSLDTYSGNTIYF. The CDR3, as DNA: TGCGCCAGCAGCTTAGACACCTACTCTGGAAACACCATATATTTT.

This clonotype showed up just a few times. The chain joins TRBV10-2 to TRBJ1-2; no clear D gene. Germline V gene sequence: CDR1 WSHSY, CDR2 SAAADI. This CDR3 spans 15 amino acids. The V end was cut by 6 bases, the J end by 0 bases, with 14 bases between. Here the CDR3 reads CASRTFRPPNYGYTF. The CDR3 region has the DNA TGCGCCAGCAGGACCTTCCGGCCCCCTAACTATGGCTACACCTTC.

On this clonotype itself: A read error may be the cause here, since a much bigger clone is one base away. The CDR3 here is CASSGVRGSLDIQYF. In DNA, the CDR3 is TGTGCCAGCAGTGGAGTCCGGGGATCGTTAGACATTCAGTACTTC. J is TRBJ2-7 and V is TRBV6-1; D may be TRBD2 (5 bases). The J call is uncertain, as TRBJ2-4 better fits the DNA end. The CDR3 loop spans 15 amino acids. The germline V gene has CDR1 MNHNS and CDR2 SASEGT.

The CDR3 bases are TGTGCCAGCAGCTACATACGGACAGGGGAGATAGCCGGGGAGCTGTTTTTT. Translated, it gives CASSYIRTGEIAGELFF. This rearrangement joins TRBV6-2 or TRBV6-3 to TRBJ2-2; 9 nucleotides agree with TRBD1. There are 17 residues in the CDR3. Germline V gives CDR1 MNHEY, CDR2 SVGEGT. With 6 bases clipped from V and 6 bases from J, the junction kept 14 bases outside the gene matches.

V gene TRBV3-1 combines with J gene TRBJ2-7, with D possibly TRBD2 on 7 matching bases. The J call may not be correct, given that the DNA end is closer to TRBJ2-5. Germline assignment: CDR1 LGHDT and CDR2 YNNKEL (reference sequence). There are 16 residues in the CDR3. The CDR3 sequence: CAGNQDWGGRGETQYF. CDR3 DNA: TGTGCCGGCAACCAAGATTGGGGGGGCCGGGGAGAGACCCAGTACTTC.

The genes are TRBV28 and TRBJ2-7; a possible D gene is TRBD1 (6 bases). Germline V lookup: CDR1 MDHEN, CDR2 SYDVKM. The V end lost 2 bases, the J end lost 7 bases, and 18 bases lay between the germline ends. This CDR3 is built from 15 residues. The CDR3 DNA reads TGTGCCAGCAGTTTAGCTGGGACACCTTACAATGAGCAGTACTTC. As protein: CASSLAGTPYNEQYF.

There are a few counts of this clonotype. V gene TRBV5-8 combines with J gene TRBJ2-1, with 9 nucleotides matching TRBD2. Germline trimming cut 5 bases from V and 7 bases from J; bases unmatched to any gene: 7. CDR3 size: 14 residues. Germline V lookup: CDR1 SGHTS, CDR2 YDEGEE. In DNA form, the CDR3 reads TGTGCCAGCAGAACCGGGACTAGCCGAAATGAGCAGTTCTTC. Translated, it gives CASRTGTSRNEQFF.

The rearrangement joins TRBV12-3 or TRBV12-4 to TRBJ2-7; 7 bases match TRBD2. The CDR3 covers 12 residues. V lost 5 bases to trimming and J lost 6 bases; unmatched junction nucleotides: 4. CDR3 residues: CASSKGEGEQYF. DNA for the CDR3: TGTGCCAGCAGTAAAGGGGAGGGCGAGCAGTACTTC.

This clonotype occurred many times. J is TRBJ1-1 and V is TRBV6-5, with 7 bases fitting TRBD1. The CDR3 sequence is 15 residues long. J gave up 8 bases and V 0 bases, and 9 bases lay outside the gene matches. CDR1 is MNHEY and CDR2 is SVGAGI in the germline V gene. CDR3 DNA: TGTGCCAGCAGTTACTCCCACAGGGGCGGAGAGGAAGCTTTCTTT. The encoded protein is CASSYSHRGGEEAFF.

Comments on this clonotype: One end of the junction varies from germline; a read error may be responsible. The chain combines TRBV6-5 with TRBJ2-5; TRBD2 matches at 10 bases. The CDR3 spans 15 residues. Per germline, CDR1 MNHEY and CDR2 SVGAGI. CDR3 in DNA: TGTGTCAGCAGTTACTCCGTAGCGGGGGGCGAGACCCAGTACTTC. Its translation: CVSSYSVAGGETQYF.

Turning to this clonotype: A much larger clone is a single base away; this may be a read error. The chain links TRBV3-1 to TRBJ2-3; 7 bases match TRBD1. V dropped 0 bases and J dropped 2; count of bases not matched to a gene: 2. Germline values: CDR1 LGHDT, CDR2 YNNKEL (reference sequence). The CDR3 is 15 amino acids. The CDR3 region has the DNA TGTGCCAGCAGCCAAGAAAGGGGGCCCACAGATACGCAGTATTTT. The encoded protein is CASSQERGPTDTQYF.

This clonotype was detected many times. The chain carries TRBV20-1 and TRBJ1-6, with TRBD1 identical over 10 bases. With V trimmed by 5 bases and J by 5 bases, 6 bases remained unmatched. Per germline, CDR1 DFQATT and CDR2 SNEGSKA (reference sequence). The CDR3 loop spans 15 amino acids. CDR3 protein: CSAGGQGRNNSPLHF. CDR3 DNA: TGCAGTGCTGGGGGACAGGGGCGTAATAATTCACCCCTCCACTTT.

The chain joins TRBV7-2 to TRBJ2-7; D unresolved. V shed 1 base and J shed 2 bases, with 9 bases lying between them. Per the germline V gene, CDR1 is SGHTA and CDR2 is FQGNSA. This CDR3 has 14 residues. The CDR3 DNA sequence: TGTGCCAGCAGCTTAGTCGGAAGAACCTACGAGCAGTACTTC. This gives the protein CASSLVGRTYEQYF.

This clonotype was seen a few times. The rearrangement links TRBV7-2 to TRBJ2-1, with a possible D match to TRBD1 (6 bases). The CDR3 has 15 amino acids. The V gene lost 2 bases and the J gene lost 5 bases, with 13 bases spanning the gap. Germline-derived CDR1 and CDR2 are SGHTA and FQGNSA. This CDR3 reads CASSLIGGLDNEQFF. The CDR3 DNA reads TGTGCCAGCAGCTTAATAGGGGGATTGGACAATGAGCAGTTCTTC. Using reference TRBV7-2 and TRBJ2-1 for the parts outside the CDR3, the full variable domain is GAGVSQSPSNKVTEKGKDVELRCDPISGHTALYWYRQSLGQGLEFLIYFQGNSAPDKSGLPSDRFSAERTGGSVSTLTIQRTQQEDSAVYLCASSLIGGLDNEQFFGPGTRLTVL.

The rearrangement links TRBV3-1 to TRBJ2-1, with 14 positions matching TRBD2. Germline-derived CDR1 and CDR2 are LGHDT and YNNKEL (reference sequence). The CDR3 is made up of 16 amino acids. V lost 1 base and J lost 10; bases outside the gene matches: 6. The CDR3 nucleotides read TGTGCCAGCAGCCAAGGGGGGGGGACTAGCGGGGGCGAGCAGTTCTTC. Translation: CASSQGGGTSGGEQFF.

This clonotype showed up many times. J is TRBJ2-7 and V is TRBV28; perhaps TRBD2 as D (6 bases). V lost 5 bases and J 4 bases, leaving 15 bases between the germline ends. This CDR3 region has 14 residues. Germline V gives CDR1 MDHEN, CDR2 SYDVKM. CDR3: CASSRNPGGYEQYF. In DNA, the CDR3 is TGTGCCAGCAGTCGTAATCCTGGAGGGTACGAGCAGTACTTC. The full variable domain, in which reference TRBV28 and TRBJ2-7 provide the parts outside the CDR3, is DVKVTQSSRYLVKRTGEKVFLECVQDMDHENMFWYRQDPGLGLRLIYFSYDVKMKEKGDIPEGYSVSREKKERFSLILESASTNQTSMYLCASSRNPGGYEQYFGPGTRLTVT.

This clonotype was seen repeatedly, ten times or more. This sequence joins TRBV5-4 and TRBJ2-7, with TRBD1 matching over 11 bases. V trimming: 5 bases; J trimming: 3 bases; junction bases outside the gene matches: 7. Germline CDR1 SGHNT, CDR2 YYREEE (reference sequence). The CDR3 covers 15 residues. CDR3 bases: TGTGCCAGCAGAAGGGACAGGGGGTCCCTCTACGAGCAGTACTTC. Amino acids: CASRRDRGSLYEQYF.

This chain joins TRBV6-2 or TRBV6-3 and TRBJ2-3; 7 bases align to TRBD1. CDR1 and CDR2 from the germline V gene are MNHEY and SVGEGT. V trimming: 2 bases; J trimming: 7 bases; junction bases outside the gene matches: 6. This CDR3 has 14 residues. The CDR3 DNA follows: TGTGCCAGCAGTTACGCCCAGGGGGTGAATACGCAGTATTTT. Translated: CASSYAQGVNTQYF.

Remarks on this clonotype: This may be a read error, as it is one base from a much larger clone. The genes are TRBV6-6 and TRBJ1-2; D unresolved. Germline V gene lookup returns CDR1 MNHNY and CDR2 SVGAGI (reference sequence). The CDR3 consists of 14 residues. The CDR3 loop reads CATMTVPANYGYIF. The CDR3, as DNA: TGTGCCACCATGACCGTTCCGGCTAACTATGGCTACATCTTC.

The table lists this clonotype with a count of one. A much larger clone lies a single base off, so this may be a read error. The chain links TRBV5-4 to TRBJ2-1; TRBD2 matches 7 bases. The CDR3 extends over 16 amino acids. CDR1 SGHNT and CDR2 YYREEE come from the germline V gene (reference sequence). In nucleotides, the CDR3 is TGTGCCGGCAGCTTGGGAGCGGGGACTATTTACAATGAGCAGTTCTTC. This encodes CAGSLGAGTIYNEQFF.

This clonotype has just a few counts. This clone may be a read error of a much larger clone one base away. The V call is TRBV20-1, the J call TRBJ2-3; D may be TRBD1 or TRBD2 (5 bases each). Germline V gives CDR1 DFQATT, CDR2 SNEGSKA (reference sequence). The CDR3 totals 15 residues. The CDR3 reads CSAVERGMGTGTQYF. The CDR3, as DNA: TGCAGTGCCGTCGAACGGGGAATGGGCACAGGTACGCAGTATTTT.

In this sample, this clonotype turned up many times. The V gene is TRBV7-2, the J gene TRBJ2-5, with a weak D call TRBD2 (5 bases). From germline, CDR1 is SGHTA and CDR2 FQGNSA. V dropped 2 bases and J dropped 4 bases, with 14 bases sitting between them. The CDR3 contains 15 residues. CDR3 bases: TGTGCCAGCAGCTTATCCGGGCTAGCAGGAGAGACCCAGTACTTC. This translates into CASSLSGLAGETQYF.

The chain joins TRBV30 to TRBJ2-2; D unclear. Per germline, CDR1 GTSNPN and CDR2 SVGIG (reference sequence). V lost 6 bases and J lost 0, with 11 bases in between. CDR3 length equals 14 residues. CDR3 coding DNA: TGTGCCTGCCTCCCTGGGCCGAACACCGGGGAGCTGTTTTTT. As protein: CACLPGPNTGELFF.

This chain links TRBV3-1 with TRBJ2-7, with 12 nucleotides matching TRBD2. V lost 0 bases to trimming and J lost 10 bases; unmatched junction nucleotides: 7. There are 15 residues in the CDR3. Germline CDR1 LGHDT, CDR2 YNNKEL (reference sequence). CDR3 protein: CASSQDHTSGGLQYF. The CDR3, as DNA: TGTGCCAGCAGCCAAGATCATACTAGCGGGGGGCTCCAGTACTTC.

As regards this clonotype: A much larger clone sits a single nucleotide away, making a read error possible. The chain links TRBV5-1 to TRBJ1-1, with 8 nucleotides matching TRBD1. Germline V gives CDR1 SGHRS, CDR2 YFSETQ. The CDR3 consists of 16 residues. V shed 4 bases, J shed 0 bases, and the junction held 8 bases outside the gene matches. The DNA of the CDR3 is TGCGCCAGCAGCGCAGAACCGACAGGGGTGAACACTGAAGCTTTCTTT. This gives the protein CASSAEPTGVNTEAFF. Using reference TRBV5-1 and TRBJ1-1 for the parts outside the CDR3, the full variable domain is KAGVTQTPRYLIKTRGQQVTLSCSPISGHRSVSWYQQTPGQGLQFLFEYFSETQRNKGNFPGRFSGRQFSNSRSEMNVSTLELGDSALYLCASSAEPTGVNTEAFFGQGTRLTVV.

Worth noting for this clonotype: One end of the junction varies from germline; a read error may be responsible. J is TRBJ2-1 and V is TRBV6-1; TRBD2 is a possible D gene (6 bases). Germline V gene data show CDR1 as MNHNS and CDR2 as SASEGT. The CDR3 contains 14 residues. In DNA, the CDR3 is TGTGCCGGCAGTGAAGGTGAAGGGAGGCGGGGGCAGTTCTTC. It codes for CAGSEGEGRRGQFF.

This clonotype was observed at least ten times. The rearrangement joins TRBV20-1 to TRBJ2-5, with TRBD1 identical over 8 bases. CDR3 length: 12 amino acids. In germline, CDR1 is DFQATT, CDR2 SNEGSKA (reference sequence). This CDR3 is CSPKGQEETQYF. The CDR3 DNA follows: TGCAGCCCCAAGGGACAGGAAGAGACCCAGTACTTC.

CDR3: CASSQHGVGEQFF. The CDR3 nucleotides are TGTGCCAGCAGCCAACATGGGGTCGGGGAGCAGTTCTTC. The V gene is TRBV3-1, the J gene TRBJ2-1; D call uncertain. The CDR3 runs to 13 residues. Trimming cost V 2 bases and J 10 bases, with 12 bases left between them. Germline loops: CDR1 LGHDT, CDR2 YNNKEL (reference sequence).